This T cell receptor beta chain was observed in a study of cytomegalovirus exposure and HLA in healthy donors. Overall study: From donors who were HLA-typed, an early data release held about 85 million unique TCRs.

This CDR3 is 15 amino acids long. Germline CDR1 is LNHDA and CDR2 is SQIVND (reference sequence). V dropped 6 bases and J dropped 6; count of bases not matched to a gene: 10. It was with 60 Vbeta and 13 Jbeta primers that the PCR ran. Only in-frame clones appear in the TCRdb table, and some are missing; sequencing was by immunoSEQ multiplex PCR. The top ten hold about 1.7% of the sample, which has some 190,000 clones, around four fifths seen once. What was sequenced was PBMCs. The chain has TRBV19 and TRBJ2-1; 8 nucleotides match TRBD2. This receptor was taken from a man aged 35-49 years in good health and CMV-seropositive. CDR3 sequence: CASSHGTSGLNEQFF. The DNA of the CDR3 is TGTGCCAGTAGCCACGGGACTAGTGGGCTCAATGAGCAGTTCTTC.